This T cell receptor (beta chain) originates from a study of OX40 agonist ivuxolimab in advanced cancers. Overall study context: The study treated patients with ivuxolimab, an agonistic anti-OX40 (CD134) antibody. Ivuxolimab doses were 0.01, 0.1, 0.3, 1.5, 3 or 10 mg/kg every 2 weeks.

The CDR3 totals 12 residues. V shed 2 bases and J shed 10 bases, with 9 bases lying between them. Germline CDR1 is MNHEY and CDR2 is SMNVEV (reference sequence). Patients were ineligible given autoimmune disease history or systemic immunosuppression. Using immunoSEQ multiplex PCR, the repertoire was profiled, and TCRdb retains in-frame clones only, with some absent. Of 70,000 to 95,000 clones in the sample, about 93% are singletons; the top ten hold around 1.1%. With respect to this clone: Its specificity is unknown. Other nucleotide sequences from this sample produce the same CDR3.

Study-wide points: Specificity for antigen went undetermined in the expanded peripheral T cells.

The sequence derives from an adult with an advanced solid tumor such as melanoma, head and neck, liver or kidney cancer. The V and J genes are TRBV27 and TRBJ1-5, with D tentatively TRBD1 (5 bases). Sequenced here: CD4+ or CD8+ T cells sorted from blood, sampled in a trial of the OX40 agonist ivuxolimab. Written as DNA, the CDR3 is TGTGCCAGCAGTTTACGGACACCTCCCCAGCATTTT. It codes for CASSLRTPPQHF.